The clone carrying this TCR beta chain occurred many times. This specimen comes from a study of human T cells and chemical hapten exposure. As for the study in general: Weekly diphenylcyclopropenone doses were given to patients' scalps across the approximately 26-week study. Patch tests put 0.01% DPC on the upper back, and the results were checked at 6 days.

Time point denoted: patch test 2, 6 weeks after DPC sensitization. The treatment is: therapeutic diphenylcyclopropenone sensitization with weekly scalp DPC. Trimming pared 1 base from V and 9 bases from J, leaving 9 bases between. CDR1 is ENHRY and CDR2 is SYGVKD in the germline V gene. The CDR3 is 12 amino acids. TCRdb re-called the RACE reads with MiXCR, one entry per CDR3 protein. The data show some 71,000 distinct CDR3 sequences, about a tenth seen once. The sample here was whole blood, taken in connection with sensitization to the hapten diphenylcyclopropenone (DPC). The source is a woman in her 50s with alopecia areata. Some clones in this sample may be carry-over from other donors' samples. The chain is built from TRBV10-3 and TRBJ1-2; D unclear. The CDR3, as DNA: TGTGCCATCAGTGAGTTGATGGTCCGCTACACCTTC. Protein product: CAISELMVRYTF.